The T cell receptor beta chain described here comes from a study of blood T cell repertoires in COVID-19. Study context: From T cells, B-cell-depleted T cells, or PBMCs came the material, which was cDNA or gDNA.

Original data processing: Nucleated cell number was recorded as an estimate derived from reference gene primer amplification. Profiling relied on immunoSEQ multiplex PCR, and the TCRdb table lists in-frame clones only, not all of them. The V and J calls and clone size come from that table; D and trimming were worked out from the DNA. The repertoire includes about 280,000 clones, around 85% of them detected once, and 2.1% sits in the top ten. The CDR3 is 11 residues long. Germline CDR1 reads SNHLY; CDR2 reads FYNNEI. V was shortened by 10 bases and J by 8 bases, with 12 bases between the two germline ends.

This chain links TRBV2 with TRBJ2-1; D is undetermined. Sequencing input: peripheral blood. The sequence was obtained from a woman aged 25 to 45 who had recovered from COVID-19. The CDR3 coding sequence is TGTGCCACCTTAACTCAGGATGAGCAGTTCTTC. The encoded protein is CATLTQDEQFF.